This T cell receptor beta chain stems from a study of blood T cell repertoires in COVID-19. Study-wide context: The United States, Italy and Spain supplied acute and convalescent COVID-19 samples.

The CDR3 has 14 amino acids. Germline V gives CDR1 SEHNR, CDR2 FQNEAQ (reference sequence). With V trimmed by 2 bases and J by 5 bases, 4 bases remained unmatched. The table came from immunoSEQ multiplex PCR; TCRdb's copy has only in-frame clones and leaves some out. The sample yields about 100,000 clones, 75% to 90% seen once. This clone has only one observation. This rearrangement joins TRBV7-9 to TRBJ2-5, with 8 bases fitting TRBD1. The sequenced material came from peripheral blood. The source of this sequence is a woman between 65 and 79 years old with active or convalescent COVID-19. This CDR3 reads CASSLRGDRETQYF. CDR3 DNA: TGTGCCAGCAGCTTAAGGGGGGACAGGGAGACCCAGTACTTC.